What follows are 16 T cell receptor beta chains derived from one specimen sequenced in a study of T-cell reconstitution after alpha-beta-depleted transplantation in children. Library preparation (for TCRbeta) was performed with unique molecular identifiers. From the PCR reads, TCRdb called clonotypes with MiXCR, one entry per CDR3 protein. The table records 180,000 or so distinct CDR3 sequences, approximately 6.8% of them present only once. The material sequenced was PBMCs, taken before TCRalphabeta/CD19-depleted stem cell transplant. These receptors were obtained from a girl under three years old with combined immunodeficiency, due to receive a stem cell transplant.

This clonotype has only a few counts. The CDR3 DNA follows: TGTGCCAGCAGTTTAGGGCGTCAGTCGGGACTAGCGGGAAAGAACACCGGGGAGCTGTTTTTT. Amino acid sequence: CASSLGRQSGLAGKNTGELFF. The rearrangement links TRBV28 to TRBJ2-2; 13 bases fit TRBD2. V was pared by 2 bases and J by 1 base, with 13 bases of the junction left unmatched. Germline V CDR1 and CDR2: MDHEN, SYDVKM. The CDR3 contains 21 residues. Combining the CDR3 with reference TRBV28 and TRBJ2-2 gives the whole variable domain DVKVTQSSRYLVKRTGEKVFLECVQDMDHENMFWYRQDPGLGLRLIYFSYDVKMKEKGDIPEGYSVSREKKERFSLILESASTNQTSMYLCASSLGRQSGLAGKNTGELFFGEGSRLTVL.

The sample holds a few counts of this clonotype. The genes are TRBV27 and TRBJ2-1, with D possibly being TRBD2 (5 bases). The germline V gene encodes CDR1 MNHEY and CDR2 SMNVEV (reference sequence). V dropped 5 bases and J dropped 5 bases, with 22 bases sitting between them. The length of the CDR3 is 17 residues. CDR3 bases: TGTGCCAGCAGTCTCCATCCTACTACTAGATTCAACAATGAGCAGTTCTTC. Translating gives CASSLHPTTRFNNEQFF.

This clonotype was found many times. V is TRBV4-1 and J is TRBJ2-2; TRBD2 might be the D (6 bases). Deletions cut 1 base from V and 4 bases from J, with 7 bases between. Germline CDR1 and CDR2: MGHRA and YSYEKL. The CDR3 extends over 14 amino acids. The CDR3 loop is CASSQVGGTGELFF. CDR3 DNA sequence: TGCGCCAGCAGCCAAGTGGGGGGCACCGGGGAGCTGTTTTTT.

This clonotype was seen ten or more times. The V gene is TRBV28, the J gene TRBJ1-2; tentative D call: TRBD1 (5 bases). The germline gives CDR1 MDHEN, CDR2 SYDVKM. V was trimmed by 3 bases and J by 6 bases, leaving 11 bases between them. The CDR3 extends over 13 amino acids. In DNA form, the CDR3 reads TGTGCCAGCAGTTTGCAGACAGCGAATGGCTACACCTTC. This translates into CASSLQTANGYTF.

The sample holds many counts of this clonotype. The chain carries TRBV28 and TRBJ2-5, with 7 bases aligning to TRBD1. V trimming: 8 bases; J trimming: 5 bases; junction bases outside the gene matches: 23. The CDR3 runs to 18 residues. CDR1 MDHEN and CDR2 SYDVKM come from the germline V gene. CDR3 in DNA: TGTGCCAGCTCTTGGGCCGGGGACAGTCTGCCCGGGGTGGAGACCCAGTACTTC. It translates to CASSWAGDSLPGVETQYF.

This clonotype has ten or more counts. The V gene is TRBV28, the J gene TRBJ2-1; no definite D call. Germline CDR1 is MDHEN and CDR2 is SYDVKM. The CDR3 loop spans 12 amino acids. Trimming removed 5 bases from V and 5 bases from J, with 7 bases in between. The CDR3: CASSPPDNEQFF. CDR3 coding DNA: TGTGCCAGCAGTCCTCCAGACAATGAGCAGTTCTTC.

The chain carries TRBV10-3 and TRBJ2-7; no firm D call. The germline V and J ends were trimmed by 3 bases and 3 bases, with 15 bases remaining between them. The length of the CDR3 is 15 residues. CDR1 and CDR2 from the germline V gene are ENHRY and SYGVKD. The DNA for the CDR3 is TGTGCCATCAGTGAAGGGATCGGGCAGAACTACGAGCAGTACTTC. Its protein is CAISEGIGQNYEQYF.

This clonotype has at least ten counts. The rearrangement joins TRBV15 to TRBJ1-1; no definite D call. Germline CDR1 LNHNV, CDR2 YYDKDF (reference sequence). The CDR3 spans 14 residues. V was cut by 0 bases and J by 5 bases, with 10 bases left in between. The CDR3 is CATSRDPYTTEAFF. As DNA, the CDR3 is TGTGCCACCAGCAGAGATCCCTACACAACTGAAGCTTTCTTT.

There are many counts of this clonotype. This sequence joins TRBV4-3 and TRBJ2-1; unclear D gene. Trimming shortened V by 3 bases and J by 12 bases, and 15 bases separated the two germline ends. The CDR3 extends over 13 amino acids. Germline V gene data show CDR1 as LGHNA and CDR2 as YSLEER. The CDR3 DNA reads TGCGCCAGCAGCCATCGACTTACACCCCGGCAGTTCTTC. Encoded protein: CASSHRLTPRQFF.

This clonotype came up many times. The J gene is TRBJ2-5, the V gene TRBV6-5; 9 nucleotides agree with TRBD2. V was clipped by 4 bases and J by 2 bases; unmatched bases: 2. The CDR3 length is 14 residues. Germline V gene sequence: CDR1 MNHEY, CDR2 SVGAGI. The CDR3 DNA follows: TGTGCCAGCAGTTGGGCGGGGGGGCAAGAGACCCAGTACTTC. It specifies CASSWAGGQETQYF.

Many counts were recorded for this clonotype. The V call is TRBV7-2, the J call TRBJ1-5; weak D call: TRBD1 (5 bases). Germline V lookup: CDR1 SGHTA, CDR2 FQGNSA. V was pared by 5 bases and J by 4 bases, with 12 bases between. The length of the CDR3 is 14 residues. CDR3 bases: TGTGCCAGCAGCACCACAGGAGGAAATCAGCCCCAGCATTTT. Amino acids: CASSTTGGNQPQHF.

This clonotype was detected ten times or more. A much larger clone sits a single nucleotide away, making a read error possible. The chain combines TRBV7-9 with TRBJ2-2; D ambiguous. In germline, CDR1 is SEHNR, CDR2 FQNEAQ (reference sequence). The CDR3 length is 11 residues. V lost 6 bases to trimming and J lost 4 bases, with 3 bases between them. CDR3 sequence reads: CASRSTGELFF. The CDR3 DNA reads as TGTGCCAGCAGGTCCACCGGGGAGCTGTTTTTT.

Ten or more counts support this clonotype. The chain uses TRBV20-1 and TRBJ1-1; 10 bases are a match to TRBD1. CDR1 and CDR2 (germline): DFQATT, SNEGSKA (reference sequence). The ends lost 5 bases at V and 0 bases at J; junction bases unmatched: 6. The CDR3 extends over 15 amino acids. The CDR3 bases are TGCAGTGCTGGGGGACAGGGGAAAATGAACACTGAAGCTTTCTTT. Protein product: CSAGGQGKMNTEAFF.

This clonotype was seen at least ten times. This chain connects TRBV2 to TRBJ2-7; D unresolved. The germline CDR1 and CDR2 sequences are SNHLY and FYNNEI. V lost 3 bases and J 1 base, leaving 7 bases between the germline ends. The CDR3 loop spans 13 amino acids. CDR3 sequence reads: CASSDQVSYEQYF. Written as DNA, the CDR3 is TGTGCCAGCAGTGACCAGGTTTCCTACGAGCAGTACTTC.

This clonotype appeared many times. This sequence joins TRBV20-1 and TRBJ2-2; D remains unclear. The length of the CDR3 is 12 residues. Germline values: CDR1 DFQATT, CDR2 SNEGSKA (reference sequence). Deletions cut 0 bases from V and 7 bases from J, with 6 bases between. The CDR3 coding sequence is TGCAGTGCTAGAGATTATGTCGGGGAGCTGTTTTTT. Its translation is CSARDYVGELFF.

The rearrangement uses TRBV11-3 and TRBJ2-1; 7 bases are shared with TRBD1. With 6 bases clipped from V and 2 bases from J, the junction kept 7 bases outside the gene matches. Germline V gene data show CDR1 as SGHNT and CDR2 as YENEEA. CDR3 size: 15 residues. CDR3 nucleotide sequence: TGTGCCAGCAGTCCTAGACAGGGCCCCTACAATGAGCAGTTCTTC. Encoded protein: CASSPRQGPYNEQFF.